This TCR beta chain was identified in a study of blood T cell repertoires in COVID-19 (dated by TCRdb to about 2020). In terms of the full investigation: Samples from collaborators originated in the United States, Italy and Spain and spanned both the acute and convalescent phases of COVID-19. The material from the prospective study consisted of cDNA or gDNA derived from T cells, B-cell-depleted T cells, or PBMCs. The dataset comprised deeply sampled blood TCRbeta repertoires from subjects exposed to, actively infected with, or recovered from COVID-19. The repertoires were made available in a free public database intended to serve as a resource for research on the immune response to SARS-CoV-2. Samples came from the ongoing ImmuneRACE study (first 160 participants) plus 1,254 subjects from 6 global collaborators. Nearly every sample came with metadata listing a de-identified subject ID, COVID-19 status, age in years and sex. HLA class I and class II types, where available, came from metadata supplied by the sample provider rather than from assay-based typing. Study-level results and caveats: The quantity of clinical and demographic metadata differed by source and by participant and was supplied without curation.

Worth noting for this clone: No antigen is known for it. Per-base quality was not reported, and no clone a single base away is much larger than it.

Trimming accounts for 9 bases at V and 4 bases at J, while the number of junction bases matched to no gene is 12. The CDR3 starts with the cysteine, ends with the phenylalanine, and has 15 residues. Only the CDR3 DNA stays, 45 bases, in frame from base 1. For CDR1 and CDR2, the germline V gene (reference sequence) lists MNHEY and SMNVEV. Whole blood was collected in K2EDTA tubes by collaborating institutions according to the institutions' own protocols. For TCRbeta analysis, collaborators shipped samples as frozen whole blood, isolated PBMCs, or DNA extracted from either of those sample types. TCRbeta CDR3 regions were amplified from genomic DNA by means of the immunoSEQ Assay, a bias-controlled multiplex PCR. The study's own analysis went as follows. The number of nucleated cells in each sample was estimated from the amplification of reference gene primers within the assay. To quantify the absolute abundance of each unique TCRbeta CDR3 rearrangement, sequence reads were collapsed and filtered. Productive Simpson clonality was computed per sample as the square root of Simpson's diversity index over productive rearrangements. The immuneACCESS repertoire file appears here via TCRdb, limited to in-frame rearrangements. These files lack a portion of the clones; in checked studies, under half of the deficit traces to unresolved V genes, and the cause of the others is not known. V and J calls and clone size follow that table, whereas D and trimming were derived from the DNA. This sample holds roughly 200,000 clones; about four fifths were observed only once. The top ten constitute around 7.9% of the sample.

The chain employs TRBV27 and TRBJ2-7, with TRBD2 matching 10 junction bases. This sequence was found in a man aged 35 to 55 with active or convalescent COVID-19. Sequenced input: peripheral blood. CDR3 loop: CARGGASGSIYEQYF. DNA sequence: TGTGCCAGGGGAGGGGCTAGCGGGAGTATATACGAGCAGTACTTC.